This paragraph reports one T cell receptor beta chain. The sample is drawn from a study of shared clonotypes between healthy human individuals. Study-wide background: Ranging from 18 to 49 in age, donors were a couple of women and a few men.

The protocol was immunoSEQ multiplex PCR, while the TCRdb copy is restricted to in-frame clones and leaves out a portion. The sample contains roughly 2,300,000 clones, roughly 92% of which appear only once. The sample was naive CD4+ T cells from PBMCs. Subset defined: CD45RA+ positively selected. The source of this sequence is a man aged 18 to 29 in good health. Some clones in this sample may be carry-over from other donors' samples.

The CDR3 DNA reads TGCGCCAGCAGCTTGGAGGGGATTTGGGCGGGAGGTCACAATGAGCAGTTCTTC. It translates to CASSLEGIWAGGHNEQFF. The chain employs TRBV5-1 and TRBJ2-1, with TRBD2 matching 8 bases. CDR1 SGHRS and CDR2 YFSETQ come from the germline V gene. The CDR3 sequence is 18 residues long. V lost 0 bases and J lost 5; bases outside the gene matches: 13.